The rows below give T cell receptor beta chains drawn from one sample of a study of cytomegalovirus exposure and HLA in healthy donors. Some clones are missing from TCRdb's copy, which holds only in-frame ones; the method was immunoSEQ multiplex PCR. This sample yields under 200,000 clones, of which around 82% are seen a single time; approximately 1.5% belongs to the top ten. Source material: PBMCs. These receptors came from a male donor in good health and CMV-seronegative. Each CDR3 is given with its conserved first and last residue. Fields, in order: clone size, V gene, J gene, CDR3 length, D gene, CDR3 protein, CDR3 DNA. D genes are given only for firm matches. Only part of the rows carry a size: once, few, many, or a class if the clone is expanded.

>-|TRBV2|TRBJ2-7|14|TRBD1
CANSGTGSSYEQYF
TGTGCCAACTCCGGGACAGGGAGCTCCTACGAGCAGTACTTC
>-|TRBV6-1|TRBJ1-5|13|-
CASNPISNQPQHF
TGTGCCAGCAATCCTATTAGCAATCAGCCCCAGCATTTT
>-|TRBV6-5|TRBJ1-2|13|-
CASSYDRNYGYTF
TGTGCCAGCAGTTACGACAGAAACTATGGCTACACCTTC
>-|TRBV10-3|TRBJ1-1|14|-
CAIREGLSENEAFF
TGTGCCATCAGGGAGGGACTATCGGAGAATGAAGCTTTCTTT
>-|TRBV18|TRBJ2-1|17|TRBD2
CASSPPYSGNNYNEQFF
TGTGCCAGCTCACCTCCATATAGCGGGAACAACTACAATGAGCAGTTCTTC
>few|TRBV5-6|TRBJ2-6|18|-
CASTRERGGGSGANVLTF
TGTGCCAGCACCAGAGAGCGAGGGGGAGGGTCTGGGGCCAACGTCCTGACTTTC
>-|TRBV9|TRBJ2-2|15|-
CASSVTGSGTGELFF
TGTGCCAGCAGCGTTACAGGGTCGGGCACCGGGGAGCTGTTTTTT
>-|TRBV7-9|TRBJ1-5|15|-
CASSLRGGGNQPQHF
TGTGCCAGCAGCTTAAGGGGGGGTGGCAATCAGCCCCAGCATTTT
>-|TRBV5-5|TRBJ2-7|16|TRBD2
CASSLSLAGSSYEQYF
TGTGCCAGCAGCTTGTCACTAGCGGGCAGCTCCTACGAGCAGTACTTC
>-|TRBV15|TRBJ2-3|14|-
CATSGQRGIDTQYF
TGTGCCACCAGTGGACAGCGCGGAATAGATACGCAGTATTTT
>-|TRBV19|TRBJ2-1|17|TRBD1
CASSIRVGTEAYNEQFF
TGTGCCAGTAGTATTCGGGTAGGGACAGAAGCCTACAATGAGCAGTTCTTC
>-|TRBV5-1|TRBJ2-7|14|-
CASSPSGQSYEQYF
TGCGCCAGCAGCCCGTCGGGACAATCCTACGAGCAGTACTTC
>-|TRBV5-1|TRBJ2-5|14|TRBD2
CASSQGTSWETQYF
TGCGCCAGCAGCCAGGGGACTAGCTGGGAGACCCAGTACTTC
>-|TRBV6-1|TRBJ2-6|15|-
CASSPTVSGANVLTF
TGTGCCAGCAGTCCGACAGTCTCTGGGGCCAACGTCCTGACTTTC
>once|TRBV5-4|TRBJ1-5|20|TRBD1
CASSVSSGTGGGRDNQPQHF
TGTGCCAGCAGCGTTTCATCCGGGACAGGGGGCGGGAGGGACAATCAGCCCCAGCATTTT
>-|TRBV28|TRBJ1-3|19|TRBD1
CASSPRQGPRRLTGNTIYF
TGTGCCAGCAGTCCGCGACAGGGGCCGCGGAGACTAACTGGAAACACCATATATTTT
>-|TRBV9|TRBJ1-5|12|-
CASSVENQPQHF
TGTGCCAGCAGCGTAGAAAATCAACCCCAGCATTTT
>-|TRBV5-4|TRBJ2-1|16|TRBD1
CASSIITGGAYNEQFF
TGTGCCAGCAGCATTATCACAGGGGGCGCCTACAATGAGCAGTTCTTC
>-|TRBV5-4|TRBJ2-5|14|TRBD1
CASSYPTGGETQYF
TGTGCCAGCAGCTACCCGACAGGGGGTGAGACCCAGTACTTC
>once|TRBV11-3|TRBJ2-1|14|TRBD1
CASSASTGNNEQFF
TGTGCCAGCAGCGCATCGACAGGGAACAATGAGCAGTTCTTC
>-|TRBV6-1|TRBJ2-7|13|-
CASQSMGHPSQYF
TGTGCCAGCCAAAGCATGGGGCATCCTTCCCAGTACTTC